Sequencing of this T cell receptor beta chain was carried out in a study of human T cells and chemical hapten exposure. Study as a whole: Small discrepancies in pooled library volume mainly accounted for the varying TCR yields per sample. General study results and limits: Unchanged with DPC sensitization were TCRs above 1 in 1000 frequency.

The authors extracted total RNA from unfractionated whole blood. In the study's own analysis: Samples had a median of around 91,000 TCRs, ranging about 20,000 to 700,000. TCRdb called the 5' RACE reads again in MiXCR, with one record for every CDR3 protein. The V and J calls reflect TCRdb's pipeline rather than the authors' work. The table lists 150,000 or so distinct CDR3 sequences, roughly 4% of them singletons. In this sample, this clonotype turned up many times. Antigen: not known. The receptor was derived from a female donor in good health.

The CDR3 reads CSVGASGGTSDTQYF. The CDR3 nucleotides read TGCAGCGTTGGAGCTAGCGGGGGGACTTCAGATACGCAGTATTTT. The chain is built from TRBV29-1 and TRBJ2-3, with TRBD2 matching 11 bases. Germline-derived CDR1 and CDR2 are SQVTM and ANQGSEA. After removal of 4 bases from V and 4 bases from J, the junction contained 7 bases not matched to a gene. This CDR3 contains 15 residues.